This entry features one T cell receptor (beta chain) sequence. Its antigen is not known. J lost 5 bases, V lost 2 bases, and 6 bases had no gene match. Germline V gene data show CDR1 as SGHRS and CDR2 as YFSETQ. This CDR3 is 14 amino acids long. The record originates from a study of T cells in localized non-small cell lung cancer. Findings and caveats of the study: Among the top 100 tumor clones, a median about 58 appeared in adjacent lung. Maximal T cell clonality occurred in uninvolved adjacent lung, with tumor ranking below it. Longer overall survival accompanied higher blood T cell density.

Profiling relied on immunoSEQ multiplex PCR, and the TCRdb table lists in-frame clones only, not all of them. The sample has about 41,000 clones, around 86% seen once. The rearrangement links TRBV5-1 to TRBJ1-1, with 7 bases identical to TRBD1. The TCR sequence derives from a woman between 18 and 50 years old with stage III lung adenocarcinoma. Source: peripheral blood, taken before any cancer treatment. CDR3 nucleotide sequence: TGCGCCAGCAGCTTCCGACAGGGAGGGACTGAAGCTTTCTTT. It codes for CASSFRQGGTEAFF.